A single sample is the source of the 32 T cell receptor beta chains below, sequenced in a study of blood T cell repertoires in COVID-19. The protocol was immunoSEQ multiplex PCR, while the TCRdb copy is restricted to in-frame clones and leaves out a portion. The data contain around 50,000 clones, more than 75% of them singletons. The sequenced material came from peripheral blood. The source is a woman aged 55 to 70 with acute or convalescent COVID-19.

This clone is a singleton in its sample. The DNA for the CDR3 is TGTGCCAGCAGTTTTCGGGGTGTCACTGAAGCTTTCTTT. Translated, it gives CASSFRGVTEAFF. The rearrangement links TRBV28 to TRBJ1-1, with unresolved D. Germline V gives CDR1 MDHEN, CDR2 SYDVKM. This CDR3 has 13 amino acids. V lost 3 bases and J lost 4, with 9 bases in between.

The chain uses TRBV6-6 and TRBJ1-1; D is possibly TRBD1 (5 bases). The germline V gene encodes CDR1 MNHNY and CDR2 SVGAGI (reference sequence). Trimming pared 7 bases from V and 5 bases from J, leaving 20 bases between. This CDR3 spans 15 amino acids. CDR3 DNA sequence: TGTGCCAGCACCTACCCTGAACAGGATCGGACTGAAGCTTTCTTT. As protein: CASTYPEQDRTEAFF.

In its sample, this clone was seen once. The chain combines TRBV7-9 with TRBJ1-1, with 7 bases that match TRBD1. Germline lookup yields CDR1 SEHNR and CDR2 FQNEAQ (reference sequence). This CDR3 contains 15 residues. J gave up 5 bases and V 3 bases, and 9 bases lay outside the gene matches. This CDR3 is CASSFIQGVGTEAFF. CDR3 nucleotides: TGTGCCAGCAGCTTTATCCAGGGGGTGGGTACTGAAGCTTTCTTT.

This clone showed up just once. The chain carries TRBV7-8 and TRBJ2-2; D is undetermined. CDR3 length: 11 amino acids. Germline V gives CDR1 SGHVS, CDR2 FQNEAQ. Between the trimmed V and J ends, which lost 3 bases and 7 bases, there was a span of 3 bases. CDR3: CASSFGGELFF. In DNA, the CDR3 is TGTGCCAGCAGCTTCGGCGGGGAGCTGTTTTTT. The full variable domain, its missing parts supplied by reference TRBV7-8 and TRBJ2-2, is GAGVSQSPRYKVAKRGQDVALRCDPISGHVSLFWYQQALGQGPEFLTYFQNEAQLDKSGLPSDRFFAERPEGSVSTLKIQRTQQEDSAVYLCASSFGGELFFGEGSRLTVL.

The rearrangement joins TRBV3-1 (or the pseudogene TRBV3-2) to TRBJ2-2; D is undetermined. The ends were cut back, 4 bases at V and 5 bases at J, with 8 bases in the middle. The CDR3 totals 13 residues. CDR1 is LGHDT, CDR2 YNNKEL, per germline (reference sequence). CDR3 residues: CASSLSGTGELFF. For the CDR3, the DNA is TGTGCCAGCAGCCTTTCGGGTACCGGGGAGCTGTTTTTT.

This clone was recorded only once. V is TRBV12-2 and J is TRBJ2-7; the table's D call TRBD2 went unverified against the DNA. TRBV12-2 is deemed a pseudogene. The CDR3 length is 16 residues. Here the CDR3 reads CASRYFLAGRPYEQYF. In DNA form, the CDR3 reads TGTGCAAGTCGATACTTCCTAGCGGGCCGCCCCTACGAGCAGTACTTC.

The rearrangement joins TRBV7-8 to TRBJ2-6; 12 nucleotides align to TRBD2. Germline V gives CDR1 SGHVS, CDR2 FQNEAQ. V lost 4 bases, J lost 0 bases, and 4 bases stayed unmatched. This CDR3 contains 18 residues. The CDR3 sequence is CASSSLAGGSSGANVLTF. The CDR3 DNA follows: TGTGCCAGCAGCTCCCTAGCGGGAGGGAGCTCTGGGGCCAACGTCCTGACTTTC.

In its sample, this clone was seen a few times. The rearrangement links TRBV2 to TRBJ1-2; 8 bases match TRBD1. The CDR3 has 15 residues. Looked up from germline, CDR1 is SNHLY and CDR2 is FYNNEI. The ends lost 7 bases at V and 0 bases at J; junction bases unmatched: 7. The chain's CDR3 is CASTRQGRANYGYTF. Here the CDR3 DNA reads TGTGCCAGCACCCGACAGGGGAGGGCTAACTATGGCTACACCTTC.

This rearrangement joins TRBV5-4 to TRBJ1-3; possibly TRBD1 for D (6 bases). CDR1 SGHNT and CDR2 YYREEE come from the germline V gene (reference sequence). The V end lost 1 base, the J end lost 8 bases, and 13 bases lay between the germline ends. The CDR3 totals 14 residues. In DNA form, the CDR3 reads TGTGCCAGCAGCTTGCAGGGGATCGTGGACACCATATATTTT. It yields the protein CASSLQGIVDTIYF.

The chain couples TRBV7-2 to TRBJ1-1, with a tentative D call TRBD1 (5 bases). The CDR3 contains 14 residues. V was trimmed by 4 bases and J by 6 bases, leaving 15 bases between them. Germline V lookup: CDR1 SGHTA, CDR2 FQGNSA. This chain's CDR3 is CASSSIQGVAEAFF. The CDR3 nucleotides read TGTGCCAGCAGCTCTATACAAGGGGTTGCTGAAGCTTTCTTT.

The V call is TRBV6-2 or TRBV6-3, the J call TRBJ2-1; 7 bases match TRBD2. The CDR3 contains 19 residues. The germline V gene encodes CDR1 MNHEY and CDR2 SVGEGT. Unmatched junction bases numbered 17, after V lost 2 bases and J lost 4 bases. The CDR3 DNA reads TGTGCCAGCAGTTACCATCCCCGTACCGGAGGGGAGGGATACAATGAGCAGTTCTTC. It translates to CASSYHPRTGGEGYNEQFF.

V and J are TRBV5-1 and TRBJ1-3; TRBD1 agrees at 8 bases. CDR3 length: 16 residues. Germline V gives CDR1 SGHRS, CDR2 YFSETQ. Trimming removed 4 bases from V and 7 bases from J; junction bases left unmatched: 13. In DNA, the CDR3 is TGCGCCAGCAGCGCTACAGGAGGACAGGGCTGGAACACCATATATTTT. It codes for CASSATGGQGWNTIYF.

The chain has TRBV7-2 and TRBJ1-6; D remains unclear. Trimming shortened V by 1 base and J by 6 bases, and 10 bases separated the two germline ends. The CDR3 totals 15 residues. Germline CDR1 reads SGHTA; CDR2 reads FQGNSA. The CDR3 sequence: CASSLVPDINSPLHF. The CDR3 DNA sequence: TGTGCCAGCAGCTTAGTTCCAGATATTAATTCACCCCTCCACTTT.

The CDR3 region is CASSLTGTTYEQYF. CDR3 in DNA: TGTGCCAGCAGCTTAACAGGGACGACCTACGAGCAGTACTTC. The chain couples TRBV5-5 to TRBJ2-7; TRBD1 is a possible D gene (6 bases). Trimming stripped 2 bases from V and 2 bases from J, with 11 bases between. This CDR3 is built from 14 residues. The germline V gene has CDR1 SGHKS and CDR2 YYEKEE (reference sequence). Complete variable domain (other parts from reference TRBV5-5 and TRBJ2-7): DAGVTQSPTHLIKTRGQQVTLRCSPISGHKSVSWYQQVLGQGPQFIFQYYEKEERGRGNFPDRFSARQFPNYSSELNVNALLLGDSALYLCASSLTGTTYEQYFGPGTRLTVT.

V usage is TRBV5-1 and J usage is TRBJ1-2; possible D gene TRBD1, 6 bases. The CDR3 totals 13 residues. V lost 4 bases and J 8 bases, leaving 15 bases between the germline ends. Germline CDR1 SGHRS, CDR2 YFSETQ. CDR3 sequence: CASSRKSGDGYTF. The CDR3 DNA reads as TGCGCCAGCAGCCGAAAGTCAGGGGACGGCTACACCTTC.

The CDR3 here is CASSQGQGAQYEQYF. CDR3 nucleotide sequence: TGTGCCAGCTCACAGGGACAGGGGGCGCAGTACGAGCAGTACTTC. The V and J genes are TRBV18 and TRBJ2-7, with 12 bases fitting TRBD1. Germline-derived CDR1 and CDR2 are KGHSH and LQKENI. Unmatched junction bases numbered 5, after V lost 4 bases and J lost 4 bases. The CDR3 consists of 15 residues.

The gene calls are TRBV5-4 and TRBJ1-3, with D possibly matching TRBD1 (5 bases). V gave up 2 bases and J gave up 2 bases, with 14 bases separating them. Looked up from germline, CDR1 is SGHNT and CDR2 is YYREEE (reference sequence). The CDR3 length is 16 residues. The CDR3 protein is CASSLAGNSPGNTIYF. In nucleotides, the CDR3 is TGTGCCAGCAGCTTAGCAGGGAACTCGCCTGGAAACACCATATATTTT.

The chain carries TRBV5-1 and TRBJ1-3, with D maybe TRBD1 (5 bases). CDR1 and CDR2 (germline): SGHRS, YFSETQ. The CDR3 has 17 amino acids. Trimming stripped 4 bases from V and 0 bases from J, with 17 bases between. As DNA, the CDR3 is TGCGCCAGCAGCGAAGACAGAGACACATACTCTGGAAACACCATATATTTT. This encodes CASSEDRDTYSGNTIYF.

The rearrangement joins TRBV5-1 to TRBJ2-7, with 7 bases aligning to TRBD1. The CDR3 spans 15 residues. The junction had 6 bases not matched to a gene; V was cut back by 0 bases and J by 3 bases. The germline V gene has CDR1 SGHRS and CDR2 YFSETQ. The DNA of the CDR3 is TGCGCCAGCAGCTTGGAGCCAGGGGGTATCTACGAGCAGTACTTC. Amino acid sequence: CASSLEPGGIYEQYF.

This chain links TRBV2 with TRBJ1-2; D is ambiguous. The V gene lost 3 bases and the J gene lost 1 base, with 9 bases spanning the gap. Germline-derived CDR1 and CDR2 are SNHLY and FYNNEI. This CDR3 has 14 residues. This CDR3 reads CASSDLGDNYGYTF. The DNA of the CDR3 is TGTGCCAGCAGTGACTTGGGAGATAACTATGGCTACACCTTC. Full variable domain (outside the CDR3, taken from reference TRBV2 and TRBJ1-2): EPEVTQTPSHQVTQMGQEVILRCVPISNHLYFYWYRQILGQKVEFLVSFYNNEISEKSEIFDDQFSVERPDGSNFTLKIRSTKLEDSAMYFCASSDLGDNYGYTFGSGTRLTVV.

A single count supports this clone. V gene TRBV7-9 combines with J gene TRBJ1-6; D is unclear. The germline V gene encodes CDR1 SEHNR and CDR2 FQNEAQ (reference sequence). V was clipped by 3 bases and J by 9 bases, with 9 bases between them. The CDR3 extends over 13 amino acids. The CDR3 loop is CASSLTSGSPLHF. CDR3 coding DNA: TGTGCCAGCAGCTTGACCTCGGGTTCACCCCTCCACTTT.

The chain is built from TRBV28 and TRBJ1-5; perhaps TRBD1 as D (6 bases). V shed 1 base and J shed 2 bases, with 21 bases lying between them. This CDR3 contains 19 residues. Germline V gives CDR1 MDHEN, CDR2 SYDVKM. The CDR3 loop is CASSLSVVRGRRGNQPQHF. The CDR3 region has the DNA TGTGCCAGCAGTTTATCAGTAGTGCGGGGGCGCCGCGGCAATCAGCCCCAGCATTTT.

The chain links TRBV27 to TRBJ2-1; 12 bases match TRBD2. V trimming: 6 bases; J trimming: 0 bases; junction bases outside the gene matches: 9. The germline gives CDR1 MNHEY, CDR2 SMNVEV (reference sequence). The CDR3 extends over 18 amino acids. The CDR3 DNA is TGTGCCAGCAGACCAGGACTAGCGGGGATCAGCTCCTACAATGAGCAGTTCTTC. This translates into CASRPGLAGISSYNEQFF.

The rearrangement links TRBV10-3 to TRBJ2-7, with a possible D match to TRBD1 (7 bases). Germline V gene data show CDR1 as ENHRY and CDR2 as SYGVKD. The CDR3 is made up of 15 amino acids. V shed 4 bases and J shed 11 bases, with 24 bases lying between them. This chain's CDR3 is CAISAHMAGIGQEYF. CDR3 DNA sequence: TGTGCCATCAGTGCTCATATGGCGGGAATAGGACAGGAGTACTTC.

Of note for this clone: This specimen includes other DNA sequences encoding the same CDR3. V gene TRBV18 combines with J gene TRBJ1-1; 10 bases are shared with TRBD1. Looked up from germline, CDR1 is KGHSH and CDR2 is LQKENI. The CDR3 contains 14 residues. The trim removed 4 bases at V and 3 bases at J, leaving 2 bases unmatched. CDR3 amino acids: CASSRQGADTEAFF. CDR3 coding DNA: TGTGCCAGCTCACGACAGGGGGCGGACACTGAAGCTTTCTTT.

The chain joins TRBV6-1 to TRBJ1-1; D is perhaps TRBD1 (6 bases). CDR1 and CDR2 (germline): MNHNS, SASEGT. Trimming removed 0 bases from V and 0 bases from J, with 8 bases in between. The CDR3 length is 15 residues. Written as DNA, the CDR3 is TGTGCCAGCAGTGAAGCCTACAGGGTGAACACTGAAGCTTTCTTT. Amino acid sequence: CASSEAYRVNTEAFF.

This chain links TRBV15 with TRBJ2-5; D may be TRBD1 (6 bases). The CDR3 loop spans 12 amino acids. V was shortened by 1 base and J by 11 bases, with 11 bases between the two germline ends. CDR1 LNHNV and CDR2 YYDKDF come from the germline V gene (reference sequence). CDR3 sequence reads: CATSRAQGTQYF. The CDR3 DNA reads as TGTGCCACCAGCAGAGCACAGGGAACTCAGTACTTC.

The rearrangement joins TRBV2 to TRBJ1-3; D unclear. Germline assignment: CDR1 SNHLY and CDR2 FYNNEI. The V and J ends lost 4 bases and 0 bases respectively, with 16 bases between them. CDR3 length: 17 amino acids. The CDR3 DNA reads as TGTGCCAGCAGTGTATTCGGACTTAGCGGCTCTGGAAACACCATATATTTT. Encoded protein: CASSVFGLSGSGNTIYF.

This sequence joins TRBV7-3 and TRBJ2-2; maybe TRBD1 (6 bases). The CDR3 spans 14 residues. V lost 4 bases and J lost 2, with 8 bases in between. The germline gives CDR1 SGHTA, CDR2 FQGTGA. CDR3 amino acids: CASSWTANTGELFF. CDR3 nucleotides: TGTGCCAGCAGCTGGACAGCCAACACCGGGGAGCTGTTTTTT.

The chain employs TRBV10-3 and TRBJ1-6; weak D call: TRBD1 (5 bases). Germline-derived CDR1 and CDR2 are ENHRY and SYGVKD. The V end was cut by 0 bases, the J end by 7 bases, with 19 bases between. The CDR3 covers 18 residues. CDR3 DNA sequence: TGTGCCATCAGTGAGTCCCAGGACACCTATCGACGAAATTCACCCCTCCACTTT. Residues: CAISESQDTYRRNSPLHF.

This chain uses TRBV7-3 with TRBJ2-2; possible D gene TRBD1, 6 bases. V was trimmed by 1 base and J by 1 base, leaving 7 bases between them. There are 15 residues in the CDR3. Germline V lookup: CDR1 SGHTA, CDR2 FQGTGA. As DNA, the CDR3 is TGTGCCAGCAGCTTAAAGACAGGGAACACCGGGGAGCTGTTTTTT. Encoded protein: CASSLKTGNTGELFF.

The CDR3, as DNA: TGTGCCAGCAGTTTTTCCTATCGTGAGCGGGAGTCCACAGATACGCAGTATTTT. Amino acids: CASSFSYRERESTDTQYF. V gene TRBV28 combines with J gene TRBJ2-3, with 8 bases aligning to TRBD2. The junction had 13 bases not matched to a gene; V was cut back by 3 bases and J by 2 bases. CDR3 length: 18 amino acids. Germline V gene data show CDR1 as MDHEN and CDR2 as SYDVKM. The complete variable domain, with remaining parts taken from reference TRBV28 and TRBJ2-3, reads DVKVTQSSRYLVKRTGEKVFLECVQDMDHENMFWYRQDPGLGLRLIYFSYDVKMKEKGDIPEGYSVSREKKERFSLILESASTNQTSMYLCASSFSYRERESTDTQYFGPGTRLTVL.